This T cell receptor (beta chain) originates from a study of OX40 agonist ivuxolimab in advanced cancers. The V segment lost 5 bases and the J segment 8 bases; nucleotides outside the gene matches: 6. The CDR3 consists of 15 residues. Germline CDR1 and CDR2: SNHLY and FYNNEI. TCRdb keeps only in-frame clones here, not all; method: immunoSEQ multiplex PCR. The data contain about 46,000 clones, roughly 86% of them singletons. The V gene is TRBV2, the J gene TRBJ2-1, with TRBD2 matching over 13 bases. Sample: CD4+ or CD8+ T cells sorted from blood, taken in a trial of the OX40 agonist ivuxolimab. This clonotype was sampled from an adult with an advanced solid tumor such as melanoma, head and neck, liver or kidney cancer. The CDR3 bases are TGTGCCAGCAGTCGGACTAGCGGGAGTCCCCATGAGCAGTTCTTC. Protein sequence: CASSRTSGSPHEQFF.